A selection of T cell receptor beta chains follows, all from one sample in a study of cytomegalovirus exposure and HLA in healthy donors. The method was immunoSEQ multiplex PCR; TCRdb's version includes in-frame clones alone and lacks a portion of them. The sample has some 140,000 clones; around 83% are singletons. The sequenced sample was PBMCs. Receptors originate from a male donor in good health and CMV-seropositive. CDR3s include the opening cysteine and the closing phenylalanine or tryptophan. D genes are given only for firm matches. Expanded clones get a size class; other rows say once, few or many, or leave the size out.

TRBJ2-5 TRBV2 NA TRBD2 TGTGCCAGCAGTGACCGGGGACTAGCGGGGCGCGGGTACCAAGAGACCCAGTACTTC CASSDRGLAGRGYQETQYF
TRBJ2-3 TRBV6-4 NA TRBD2 TGTGCCAGCAGTCCTTCTCTTCGGGGGGGCCTTGATACGCAGTATTTT CASSPSLRGGLDTQYF
TRBJ2-6 TRBV4-2 few TRBD1 TGTGCCAGCAGCCAAGAAAGAGGGACAGGGGACGCCAACGTCCTGACTTTC CASSQERGTGDANVLTF
TRBJ2-7 TRBV5-1 NA NA TGCGCCAGCAGCTTGACAGGGTCCCACGAGCAGTACTTC CASSLTGSHEQYF
TRBJ2-5 TRBV5-1 NA TRBD1 TGCGCCAGCAGCAGGGGGACAGGACAAGAGACCCAGTACTTC CASSRGTGQETQYF
TRBJ2-1 TRBV7-3 NA TRBD1 TGTGCCAGCAGCTTAACAAGTGGACAGGGGAGGTCCAATGAGCAGTTCTTC CASSLTSGQGRSNEQFF
TRBJ2-1 TRBV9 NA NA TGTGCCAGCAGCGTAGCGGGGACACCCTACAATGAGCAGTTCTTC CASSVAGTPYNEQFF
TRBJ2-3 TRBV2 few TRBD1 TGTGCCAGCGCGGCGACAGGGGGATGGACAGATACGCAGTATTTT CASAATGGWTDTQYF
TRBJ2-2 TRBV11-1 NA NA TGTGCCAGCCTTAGCTCAGCCGGGGAGCTGTTTTTT CASLSSAGELFF
TRBJ2-7 TRBV27 NA NA TGTGCCAGCAGAACTAGCTACGAGCAGTACTTC CASRTSYEQYF